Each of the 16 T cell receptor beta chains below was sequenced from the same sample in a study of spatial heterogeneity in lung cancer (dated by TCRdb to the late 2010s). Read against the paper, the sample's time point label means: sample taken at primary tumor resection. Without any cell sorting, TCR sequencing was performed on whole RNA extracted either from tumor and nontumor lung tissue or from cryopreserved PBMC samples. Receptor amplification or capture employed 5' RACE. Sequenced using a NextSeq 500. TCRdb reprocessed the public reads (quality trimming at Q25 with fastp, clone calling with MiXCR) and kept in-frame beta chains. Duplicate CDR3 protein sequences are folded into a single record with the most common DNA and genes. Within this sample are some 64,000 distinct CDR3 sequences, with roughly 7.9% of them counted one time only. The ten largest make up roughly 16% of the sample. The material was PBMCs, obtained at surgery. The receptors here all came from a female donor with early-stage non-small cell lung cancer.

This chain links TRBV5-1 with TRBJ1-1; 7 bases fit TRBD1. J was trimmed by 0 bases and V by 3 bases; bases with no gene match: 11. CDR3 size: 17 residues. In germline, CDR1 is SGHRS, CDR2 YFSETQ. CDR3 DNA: TGCGCCAGCAGCTGGAATGCCGGACAGGTTATGAACACTGAAGCTTTCTTT. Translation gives CASSWNAGQVMNTEAFF.

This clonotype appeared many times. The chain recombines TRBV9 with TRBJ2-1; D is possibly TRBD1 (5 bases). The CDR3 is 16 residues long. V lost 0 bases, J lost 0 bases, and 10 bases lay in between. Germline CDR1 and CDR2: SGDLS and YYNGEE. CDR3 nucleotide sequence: TGTGCCAGCAGCGTAGAGGGGTTTAGCTCCTACAATGAGCAGTTCTTC. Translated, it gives CASSVEGFSSYNEQFF.

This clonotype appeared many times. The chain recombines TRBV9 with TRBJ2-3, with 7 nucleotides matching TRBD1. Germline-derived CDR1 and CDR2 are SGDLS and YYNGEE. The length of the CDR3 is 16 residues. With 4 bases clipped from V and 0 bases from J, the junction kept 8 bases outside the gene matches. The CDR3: CASSPGTELSTDTQYF. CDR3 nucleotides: TGTGCCAGCAGCCCCGGGACAGAACTAAGCACAGATACGCAGTATTTT.

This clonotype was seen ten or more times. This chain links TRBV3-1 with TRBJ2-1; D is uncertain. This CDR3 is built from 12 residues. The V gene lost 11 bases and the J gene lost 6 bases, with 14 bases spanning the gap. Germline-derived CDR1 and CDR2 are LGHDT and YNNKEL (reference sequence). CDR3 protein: CALHLGRNEQFF. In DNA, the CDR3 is TGTGCCCTCCATTTAGGGCGCAATGAGCAGTTCTTC.

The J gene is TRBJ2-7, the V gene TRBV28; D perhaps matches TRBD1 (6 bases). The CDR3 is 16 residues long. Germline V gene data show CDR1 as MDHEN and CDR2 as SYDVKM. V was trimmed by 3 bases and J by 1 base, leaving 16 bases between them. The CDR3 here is CASSFSFGQLSYEQYF. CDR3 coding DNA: TGTGCCAGCAGTTTTTCGTTCGGACAGTTGTCCTACGAGCAGTACTTC.

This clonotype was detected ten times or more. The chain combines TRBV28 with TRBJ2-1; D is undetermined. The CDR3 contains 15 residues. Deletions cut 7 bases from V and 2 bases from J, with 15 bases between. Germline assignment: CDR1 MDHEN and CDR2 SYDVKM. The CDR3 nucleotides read TGTGCCAGCACACCCGACAAGACGGCCTACAATGAGCAGTTCTTC. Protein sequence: CASTPDKTAYNEQFF.

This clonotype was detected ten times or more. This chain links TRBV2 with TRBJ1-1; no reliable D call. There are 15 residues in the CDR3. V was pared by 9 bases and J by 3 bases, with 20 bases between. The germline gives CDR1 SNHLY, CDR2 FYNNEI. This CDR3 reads CARDRGMNRDTEAFF. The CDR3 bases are TGTGCCAGGGACCGCGGTATGAATAGGGACACTGAAGCTTTCTTT.

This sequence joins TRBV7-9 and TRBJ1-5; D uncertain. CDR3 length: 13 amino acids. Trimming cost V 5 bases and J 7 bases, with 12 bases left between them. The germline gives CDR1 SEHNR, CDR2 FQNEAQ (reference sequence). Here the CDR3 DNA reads TGTGCCAGCAGCCTCTACAGTGACCAGCCCCAGCATTTT. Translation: CASSLYSDQPQHF.

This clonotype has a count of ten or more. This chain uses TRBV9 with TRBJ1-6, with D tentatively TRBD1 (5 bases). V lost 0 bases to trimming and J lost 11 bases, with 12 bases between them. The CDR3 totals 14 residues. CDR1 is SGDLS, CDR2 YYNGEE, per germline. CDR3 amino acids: CASSVGLGDAPLHF. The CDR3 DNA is TGTGCCAGCAGCGTAGGTCTGGGGGACGCACCCCTCCACTTT.

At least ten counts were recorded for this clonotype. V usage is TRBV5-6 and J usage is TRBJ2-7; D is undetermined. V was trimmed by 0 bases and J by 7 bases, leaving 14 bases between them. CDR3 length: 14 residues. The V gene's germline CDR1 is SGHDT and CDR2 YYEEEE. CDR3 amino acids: CASSLASMTGEQYF. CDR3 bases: TGTGCCAGCAGCTTGGCCAGTATGACCGGGGAGCAGTACTTC.

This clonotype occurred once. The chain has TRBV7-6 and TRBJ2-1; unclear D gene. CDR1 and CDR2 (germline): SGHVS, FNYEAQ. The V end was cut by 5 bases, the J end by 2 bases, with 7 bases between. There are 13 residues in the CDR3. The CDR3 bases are TGTGCCAGCAGCCCTTCCCCCTACAATGAGCAGTTCTTC. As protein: CASSPSPYNEQFF.

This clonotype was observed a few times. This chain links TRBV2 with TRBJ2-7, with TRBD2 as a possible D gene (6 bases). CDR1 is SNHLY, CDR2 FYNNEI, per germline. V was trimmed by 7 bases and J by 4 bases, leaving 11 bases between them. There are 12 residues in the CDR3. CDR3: CASNPRGYEQYV. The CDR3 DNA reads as TGTGCCAGCAACCCCCGGGGGTACGAGCAGTACGTC.

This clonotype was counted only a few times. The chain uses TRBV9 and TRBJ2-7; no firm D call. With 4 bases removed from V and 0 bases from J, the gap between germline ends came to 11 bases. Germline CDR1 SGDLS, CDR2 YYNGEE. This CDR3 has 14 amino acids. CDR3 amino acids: CASSKDGSSYEQYV. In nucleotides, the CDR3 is TGTGCCAGCAGCAAGGACGGCAGCTCCTACGAGCAGTACGTC.

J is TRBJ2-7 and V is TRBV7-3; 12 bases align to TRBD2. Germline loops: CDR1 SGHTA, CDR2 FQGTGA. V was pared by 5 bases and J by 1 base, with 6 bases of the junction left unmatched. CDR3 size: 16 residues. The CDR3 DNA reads TGTGCCAGCAGCCGTTCCGGGACTAGCGGGTCCTACGAGCAGTACTTC. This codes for CASSRSGTSGSYEQYF.

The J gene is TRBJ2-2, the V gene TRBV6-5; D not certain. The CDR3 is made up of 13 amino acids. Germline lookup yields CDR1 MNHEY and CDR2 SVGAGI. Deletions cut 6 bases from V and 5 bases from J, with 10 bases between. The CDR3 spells CASSSTPTGELFF. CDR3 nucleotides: TGTGCCAGCAGCTCGACGCCTACCGGGGAGCTGTTTTTT.

Here the CDR3 DNA reads TGTGCCAGCAGCCCTACAGGGGATGCGAGCACAGATACGCAGTATTTT. Translated: CASSPTGDASTDTQYF. The gene calls are TRBV7-9 and TRBJ2-3; 7 bases align to TRBD1. V shed 5 bases, J shed 0 bases, and the junction held 8 bases outside the gene matches. Germline lookup yields CDR1 SEHNR and CDR2 FQNEAQ (reference sequence). The CDR3 runs 16 residues. Combining the CDR3 with reference TRBV7-9 and TRBJ2-3 gives the whole variable domain DTGVSQNPRHKITKRGQNVTFRCDPISEHNRLYWYRQTLGQGPEFLTYFQNEAQLEKSRLLSDRFSAERPKGSFSTLEIQRTEQGDSAMYLCASSPTGDASTDTQYFGPGTRLTVL.